This TCR beta chain was profiled in a study of T cells after posttransplantation cyclophosphamide. Study-wide results and caveats: Later blood repertoires were often dominated by clones from the donor CD8+ memory compartment. Recipient CMV seropositivity and CMV reactivation strongly tracked TRB clonality. Skin or GI-infiltrating T cells shared few TRB sequences with blood.

Cyclophosphamide on days +3 and +4 followed busulfan-fludarabine conditioning and a marrow graft. TCRdb's table, derived via immunoSEQ multiplex PCR, lists solely in-frame clones and lacks some. The repertoire holds a few thousand clones, with 72% as singletons. In regard to this clone: Its antigen is not identified.

CDR3 length: 12 amino acids. Germline CDR1 reads MNHEY; CDR2 reads SMNVEV (reference sequence). The V end was cut by 2 bases, the J end by 2 bases, with 3 bases between. V and J are TRBV27 and TRBJ1-1; D is undetermined. This sequence originates from a male patient aged 55 to 69 who received an allogeneic stem cell transplant from an unrelated donor, was CMV-positive, and had acute GVHD only. Some T cells may arise from the graft donor. This sample comprised PBMCs, obtained 362 days after allogeneic stem cell transplant with posttransplant cyclophosphamide. The CDR3 loop reads CASSLGNTEAFF. The CDR3 region has the DNA TGTGCCAGCAGTTTAGGCAACACTGAAGCTTTCTTT.